Given below is one T cell receptor beta chain in context. These data are taken from a study of control samples from healthy donors and cancer patients. Clones were sequenced by immunoSEQ multiplex PCR, and TCRdb holds only the in-frame ones, with some missing. This table holds some 140,000 clones, 88% found once. Deletions cut 4 bases from V and 7 bases from J, with 11 bases between. The germline CDR1 and CDR2 sequences are ENHRY and SYGVKD. This CDR3 has 13 amino acids. The TCR comes from a woman aged 25-40 years in good health. The sequenced material came from blood. This chain joins TRBV10-3 and TRBJ1-5; no clear D. In DNA form, the CDR3 reads TGTGCCATCAGTGTGGAGGGAAGACAGCCCCAGCATTTT. This codes for CAISVEGRQPQHF.